The entry below describes one T cell receptor (beta chain). Its antigen is still unknown. No base quality information exists; no much larger clone differs at one position. Per the germline V gene (reference sequence), SGHKS is the CDR1 and YYEKEE is the CDR2. The junction carries 11 bases between V and J, which are trimmed by 4 bases and 3 bases respectively. The CDR3, cysteine through phenylalanine, is 13 amino acids long. Just the 39-base CDR3 DNA is kept, in frame starting at base 1. For every bulk PBMC sample, a fixed 350 ng of DNA was loaded. The immunoSEQ TCRb Assay kit was used according to manufacturer instructions to amplify TCR beta CDR3 sequences from genomic DNA. The KAPA Library Quantification Kit for Illumina platforms was used to quantify the pooled libraries by qPCR. Pooled libraries were sequenced on an Illumina NextSeq 500, clustered at about 0.55-1.1 pM. Per the original workflow: The TCR data were analyzed using immunoSEQ ANALYZER and the R LymphoSeq package. A rearrangement efficiency score was calculated as productive divided by the sum of productive and non-productive CDR3 sequences. Within each patient, timepoints were compared pairwise for clonality, measured with the Gini coefficient, and for diversity, measured with the Renyi index at alpha=1. Clonal relatedness, based on an edit distance of 3, and repertoire similarity, based on the Bhattacharyya coefficient, were both computed in LymphoSeq. To classify response, a linear discriminant analysis based on week-3 changes in clonality and diversity was built with the R MASS and caret packages. TCRdb holds this immuneACCESS table with in-frame rearrangements only. Some clones are missing; in checked studies, unresolved V genes explain under half, and the rest has no known cause. V, J and clone size are those of that table, while D and trimming were read from the DNA. The sample contains more than 6,500 clones, around 85% of them found a single time. The top ten clones comprise about 5.2% of the sample.

These data come from a study of blood T cell dynamics during melanoma immunotherapy (TCRdb year 2020). In terms of the full investigation: Patients had metastatic melanoma and received first-line pembrolizumab or nivolumab plus ipilimumab as standard of care in the United Kingdom. Peripheral T cell receptor repertoires of metastatic melanoma patients were profiled before and after one cycle of checkpoint inhibitor therapy to find early correlates of response. The training cohort was made up of consecutive patients, while a further independent group of patients from the same centre was pooled to form an external validation set. Overall results and qualifications from the work: Whether the T cell clones behind the repertoire changes were melanoma-specific or instead reflected general immune activation was something the study could not determine. Patients who later achieved disease control showed a bifurcated PBMC repertoire reorganization at W3, with increased clonality or increased diversity, unlike progressors. The relatively small sample size was recognized as a factor that could limit how well the results generalize.

Taken with the paper, the label for time point translates to: week 3, after first cycle of checkpoint inhibitor. Blood samples were taken before treatment (T0) and at week 3 (W3), following the first cycle of checkpoint blockade. Except for a couple of patients with rapid clinical progression, response was assessed 12 weeks after the first infusion by RECIST 1.1; disease control meant complete response, partial response or stable disease. Patients with prior systemic cancer treatment, concomitant immunosuppressant therapy or synchronous other active malignancies were excluded. Bulk PBMC and plasma cell-free DNA were both sequenced for TCR beta so that circulating cells and T cell turnover could be tracked. Lymphoprep and SepMate tubes were used to isolate PBMC from blood, and red cell lysis was then performed. DNA from PBMC and sorted T cell subsets was extracted with QIAamp DNA Blood Mini kits.

Sequenced here: blood, sampled from a patient treated with checkpoint blockade. The sequence was collected from a human donor with melanoma. The rearranged segments are TRBV5-5 and TRBJ2-7; the D gene assignment is ambiguous. The DNA sequence follows: TGTGCCAGCAGCCGTATTAGTAGCTACGAGCAGTACTTC. Its product reads: CASSRISSYEQYF.